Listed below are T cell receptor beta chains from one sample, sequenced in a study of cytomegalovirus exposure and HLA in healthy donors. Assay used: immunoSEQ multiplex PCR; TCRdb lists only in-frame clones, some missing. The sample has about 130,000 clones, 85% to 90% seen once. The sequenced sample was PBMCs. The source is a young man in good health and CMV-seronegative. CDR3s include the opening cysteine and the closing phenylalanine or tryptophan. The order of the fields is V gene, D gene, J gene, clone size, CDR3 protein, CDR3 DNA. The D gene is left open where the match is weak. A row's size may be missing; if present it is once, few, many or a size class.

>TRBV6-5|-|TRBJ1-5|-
CASSYSRGSNQPQHF
TGTGCCAGCAGTTACTCTCGGGGAAGCAATCAGCCCCAGCATTTT
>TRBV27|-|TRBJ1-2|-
CASSLLGYSNYGYTF
TGTGCCAGCAGTTTATTGGGCTACTCTAACTATGGCTACACCTTC
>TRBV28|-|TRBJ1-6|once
CASSYGFSYNSPLHF
TGTGCCAGCAGTTACGGTTTCTCCTATAATTCACCCCTCCACTTT
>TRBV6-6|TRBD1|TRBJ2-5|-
CASSKSGTAQETQYF
TGTGCCAGCAGTAAATCCGGGACAGCCCAAGAGACCCAGTACTTC
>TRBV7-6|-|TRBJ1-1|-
CASSSVGSNTEAFF
TGTGCCAGCAGCTCAGTCGGGTCGAACACTGAAGCTTTCTTT
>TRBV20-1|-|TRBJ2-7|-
CSAPLSEQYF
TGCAGTGCGCCTCTCAGCGAGCAGTACTTC
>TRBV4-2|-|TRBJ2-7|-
CASSQEHEGDYEQYF
TGTGCCAGCAGCCAAGAACATGAGGGGGACTACGAGCAGTACTTC
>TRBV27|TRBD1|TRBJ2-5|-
CASSSITGGTGPETQYF
TGTGCCAGCAGTTCAATCACTGGGGGGACAGGGCCCGAGACCCAGTACTTC
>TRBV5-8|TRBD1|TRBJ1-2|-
CASLLRDSYYGYTF
TGTGCCAGCCTATTGCGGGACAGTTACTATGGCTACACCTTC
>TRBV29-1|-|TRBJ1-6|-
CSVRTGSSYNSPLHF
TGCAGCGTACGCACAGGGAGCTCCTATAATTCACCCCTCCACTTT
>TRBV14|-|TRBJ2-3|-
CASSQGAQPSTDTQYF
TGTGCCAGCAGCCAAGGGGCACAGCCTAGCACAGATACGCAGTATTTT
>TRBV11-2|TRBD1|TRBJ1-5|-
CASSSQGGANQPQHF
TGTGCCAGCAGCTCCCAGGGGGGTGCCAATCAGCCCCAGCATTTT
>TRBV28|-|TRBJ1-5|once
CASRKDGGWAPQHF
TGTGCCAGCAGGAAAGACGGGGGTTGGGCGCCCCAGCATTTT
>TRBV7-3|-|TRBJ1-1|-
CASSPSMANTEAFF
TGTGCCAGCAGCCCCTCAATGGCGAACACTGAAGCTTTCTTT
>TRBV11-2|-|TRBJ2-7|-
CASSLGRSYEQYF
TGTGCCAGCAGCTTAGGCAGGTCCTACGAGCAGTACTTC
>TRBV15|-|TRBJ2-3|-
CATSRRDTDTQYF
TGTGCCACCAGCAGGCGGGACACAGATACGCAGTATTTT
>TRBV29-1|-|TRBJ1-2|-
CSVERNYGYTF
TGCAGCGTTGAACGTAACTATGGCTACACCTTC